This T cell receptor beta chain was found in a study of Graves' ophthalmopathy and Graves' hyperthyroidism. RNA transcripts were the source from which TCR beta CDR3 regions were amplified. The workflow started with a first-round RT-PCR run with HTBI primers and then moved on to a second-round multiplex PCR. TCRdb processed the multiplex PCR reads anew with MiXCR; each CDR3 protein has one entry. The table records around 1.1 million distinct CDR3 sequences, about 36% of them present only once. The CDR3 loop spans 13 amino acids. Germline V gene lookup returns CDR1 SEHNR and CDR2 FQNEAQ (reference sequence). Regarding this clonotype: Being one base from a much bigger clone, this may be a read error.

The sequence was collected from an adult man with Graves' hyperthyroidism. The chain recombines TRBV7-9 with TRBJ1-4, with unresolved D. Sequenced input: peripheral blood or thyroid tissue (not recorded which). CDR3 sequence: CANSATTGEKLFF. In nucleotides, the CDR3 is TGTGCCAACAGCGCCACTACCGGGGAAAAACTGTTTTTT.